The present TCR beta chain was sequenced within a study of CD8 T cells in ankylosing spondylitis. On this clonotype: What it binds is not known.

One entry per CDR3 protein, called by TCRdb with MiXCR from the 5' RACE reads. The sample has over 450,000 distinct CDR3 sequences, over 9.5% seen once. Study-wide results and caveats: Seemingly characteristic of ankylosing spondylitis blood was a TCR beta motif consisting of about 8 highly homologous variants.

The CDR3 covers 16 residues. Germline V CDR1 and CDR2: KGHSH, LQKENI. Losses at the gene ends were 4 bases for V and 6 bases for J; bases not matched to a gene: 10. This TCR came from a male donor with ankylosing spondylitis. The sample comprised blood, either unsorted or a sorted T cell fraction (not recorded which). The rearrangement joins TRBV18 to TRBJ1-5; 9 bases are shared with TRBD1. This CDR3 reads CASSLEGQGGGQPQHF. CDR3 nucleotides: TGTGCCAGCTCACTGGAGGGACAGGGTGGCGGTCAGCCCCAGCATTTT.